Following are 9 T cell receptor beta chains from one sample sequenced in a study of blood T cell repertoires in COVID-19. Here immunoSEQ multiplex PCR was the method, and the copy in TCRdb shows in-frame clones only, minus some. The sample yields around 79,000 clones, about 83% seen once. The sample taken for sequencing was peripheral blood. All receptors derive from a woman in her sixties or seventies with acute or convalescent COVID-19.

The J gene is TRBJ1-2, the V gene TRBV2, with D possibly being TRBD1 (5 bases). The V and J ends lost 4 bases and 7 bases respectively, with 16 bases between them. The CDR3 spans 14 residues. Germline-derived CDR1 and CDR2 are SNHLY and FYNNEI. The CDR3 DNA reads as TGTGCCAGCAGTGGGACGACCGGACAATTTGGCTACACCTTC. Its protein product is CASSGTTGQFGYTF.

The chain combines TRBV5-1 with TRBJ2-3; TRBD1 matches 7 bases. Germline V gene lookup returns CDR1 SGHRS and CDR2 YFSETQ. V was clipped by 0 bases and J by 2 bases; unmatched bases: 3. This CDR3 is built from 15 residues. The CDR3 protein is CASSLEGGFTDTQYF. DNA for the CDR3: TGCGCCAGCAGCTTGGAAGGGGGCTTCACAGATACGCAGTATTTT.

The chain uses TRBV5-8 and TRBJ1-2; 7 nucleotides align to TRBD1. The CDR3 loop spans 15 amino acids. J was trimmed by 3 bases and V by 4 bases; bases with no gene match: 9. Germline CDR1 SGHTS, CDR2 YDEGEE. The CDR3 DNA sequence: TGTGCCAGCAGCAACCAACAGGGGAGTTACTATGGCTACACCTTC. Translated, it gives CASSNQQGSYYGYTF.

This clone appeared a single time. V and J are TRBV12-1 and TRBJ1-1; TRBD1 is taken as the D call from the table, unchecked against the DNA. TRBV12-1 is recorded as a pseudogene. This CDR3 has 16 residues. The CDR3 loop is CASSPRQGAKSTEAFF. In DNA, the CDR3 is TGTGCCAGCAGCCCCCGACAGGGGGCGAAGAGCACTGAAGCTTTCTTT.

The V and J genes are TRBV10-3 and TRBJ2-1; D is possibly TRBD2 (6 bases). V gave up 8 bases and J gave up 7 bases, with 12 bases separating them. The V gene's germline CDR1 is ENHRY and CDR2 SYGVKD. The CDR3 length is 12 residues. The chain's CDR3 is CAIGTLSNEQFF. CDR3 in DNA: TGTGCCATCGGGACTCTGTCTAATGAGCAGTTCTTC.

This clone was observed once. This sequence joins TRBV12-5 and TRBJ1-2; unclear D gene. This CDR3 is 12 amino acids long. Germline V gene data show CDR1 as LGHNT and CDR2 as FRNRAP. Trimming removed 2 bases at V and 5 bases at J, with 6 bases between. This chain's CDR3 is CASGLSGYGYTF. CDR3 sequence (DNA): TGTGCTAGTGGTTTGTCCGGGTATGGCTACACCTTC.

The rearrangement uses TRBV2 and TRBJ2-3, with a possible D match to TRBD1 (5 bases). The germline V and J ends were trimmed by 4 bases and 3 bases, with 8 bases remaining between them. CDR1 and CDR2 from the germline V gene are SNHLY and FYNNEI. The CDR3 is made up of 13 amino acids. Written as DNA, the CDR3 is TGTGCCAGCAGTGGCAGGGTAACAGATACGCAGTATTTT. This codes for CASSGRVTDTQYF.

The chain recombines TRBV29-1 with TRBJ2-7; perhaps TRBD1 as D (5 bases). This CDR3 spans 13 amino acids. V lost 6 bases to trimming and J lost 0 bases, with 12 bases between them. CDR1 and CDR2 from the germline V gene are SQVTM and ANQGSEA. The CDR3 loop reads CSVPGQGSYEQYF. CDR3 coding DNA: TGCAGCGTCCCAGGGCAGGGCTCCTACGAGCAGTACTTC.

This rearrangement joins TRBV5-4 to TRBJ1-6; D might be TRBD1 (5 bases). Germline CDR1 and CDR2: SGHNT and YYREEE (reference sequence). This CDR3 spans 15 amino acids. The V gene lost 0 bases and the J gene lost 10 bases, with 14 bases spanning the gap. In DNA, the CDR3 is TGTGCCAGCAGCTTGGGTGGGGCTGCAGGATCACCCCTCCACTTT. Its protein is CASSLGGAAGSPLHF.